These 32 T cell receptor beta chains were all obtained from the same sample, sequenced in a study of T-cell reconstitution after alpha-beta-depleted transplantation in children. The library targeted TCRbeta and was prepared with unique molecular identifiers. One entry per CDR3 protein, called by TCRdb with MiXCR from the PCR reads. The data hold some 550,000 distinct CDR3 sequences, with 23% observed a single time. This specimen was PBMCs, mostly from graft donor cells, taken 360 days after TCRalphabeta/CD19-depleted stem cell transplant. The source is a boy in the first two years of life who had a stem cell transplant for acute myeloid leukemia, so the T cells may come from the graft donor.

This clonotype was seen many times. The V call is TRBV10-3, the J call TRBJ1-6; TRBD1 matches at 10 bases. The germline V gene encodes CDR1 ENHRY and CDR2 SYGVKD. Trimming removed 1 base from V and 7 bases from J; junction bases left unmatched: 7. The CDR3 totals 17 residues. The CDR3 here is CAISELPPGQGNSPLHF. The CDR3 DNA is TGTGCCATCAGTGAGTTACCACCGGGACAGGGGAATTCACCCCTCCACTTT.

This clonotype came up many times. The chain employs TRBV30 and TRBJ2-2, with 7 bases lining up with TRBD1. The CDR3 loop spans 13 amino acids. Germline V gene lookup returns CDR1 GTSNPN and CDR2 SVGIG (reference sequence). V was clipped by 7 bases and J by 2 bases; unmatched bases: 4. The CDR3 here is CALYRGNTGELFF. CDR3 sequence (DNA): TGTGCCTTGTACAGGGGTAACACCGGGGAGCTGTTTTTT.

This clonotype was detected only a few times. The rearrangement links TRBV6-5 to TRBJ2-7; unclear D gene. Trimming pared 5 bases from V and 3 bases from J, leaving 17 bases between. The CDR3 has 15 amino acids. The germline CDR1 and CDR2 sequences are MNHEY and SVGAGI. DNA of the CDR3: TGTGCCAGCAGTACTACACCCGCCCTGTTCTACGAGCAGTACTTC. Translation: CASSTTPALFYEQYF.

This clonotype was recorded many times. The chain recombines TRBV20-1 with TRBJ2-1; D perhaps matches TRBD1 (5 bases). Trimming took 6 bases from V and 3 from J, leaving 15 bases between them. The CDR3 runs to 14 residues. The germline V gene has CDR1 DFQATT and CDR2 SNEGSKA (reference sequence). DNA for the CDR3: TGCAGTGCAGGGGCCCCATTGGGCTACAATGAGCAGTTCTTC. Translating gives CSAGAPLGYNEQFF.

CDR3 residues: CATSRDHTRGQDSGNTIYF. Here the CDR3 DNA reads TGTGCCACCAGCAGAGATCACACTAGGGGACAGGACTCTGGAAACACCATATATTTT. This rearrangement joins TRBV15 to TRBJ1-3; 8 bases align to TRBD1. Germline V gene lookup returns CDR1 LNHNV and CDR2 YYDKDF (reference sequence). Trimming removed 0 bases from V and 0 bases from J; junction bases left unmatched: 10. The CDR3 runs 19 residues.

This clonotype has ten or more counts. V is TRBV6-5 and J is TRBJ2-2, with D uncertain. This CDR3 comprises 14 residues. The germline V and J ends were trimmed by 0 bases and 4 bases, with 6 bases remaining between them. CDR1 is MNHEY and CDR2 is SVGAGI in the germline V gene. CDR3 residues: CASSYSLGTGELFF. The CDR3, as DNA: TGTGCCAGCAGTTACTCTTTAGGCACCGGGGAGCTGTTTTTT.

The V call is TRBV11-2, the J call TRBJ2-2; TRBD2 might be the D (6 bases). V was pared by 0 bases and J by 0 bases, with 14 bases between. Germline loops: CDR1 SGHAT, CDR2 FQNNGV. This CDR3 region has 18 residues. CDR3 sequence reads: CASSLDNLGLANTGELFF. The CDR3 DNA reads TGTGCCAGCAGCTTAGATAACTTGGGACTCGCGAACACCGGGGAGCTGTTTTTT.

This chain's CDR3 is CSASPGLAGGVTDTQYF. As DNA, the CDR3 is TGCAGTGCTAGTCCAGGACTAGCGGGGGGGGTCACAGATACGCAGTATTTT. This chain joins TRBV20-1 and TRBJ2-3, with TRBD2 identical over 15 bases. From germline, CDR1 is DFQATT and CDR2 SNEGSKA (reference sequence). The V segment lost 3 bases and the J segment 2 bases; nucleotides outside the gene matches: 6. The CDR3 spans 17 residues.

CDR3 sequence (DNA): TGCAGTGCTAGAGGGGATAGCGGAGCCGTCTACGAGCAGTACTTC. It specifies CSARGDSGAVYEQYF. V gene TRBV20-1 combines with J gene TRBJ2-7; possibly TRBD2 for D (6 bases). The CDR3 runs 15 residues. V lost 1 base and J 3 bases, leaving 16 bases between the germline ends. Germline CDR1 DFQATT, CDR2 SNEGSKA (reference sequence).

The table lists this clonotype with a few counts. The V call is TRBV3-1, the J call TRBJ2-2, with D maybe TRBD2 (6 bases). Germline CDR1 is LGHDT and CDR2 is YNNKEL (reference sequence). V lost 3 bases, J lost 4 bases, and 6 bases lay in between. CDR3 length: 13 amino acids. In nucleotides, the CDR3 is TGTGCCAGCAGCCACGGGGGCACCGGGGAGCTGTTTTTT. It encodes CASSHGGTGELFF.

The table lists this clonotype with many counts. V usage is TRBV18 and J usage is TRBJ2-1, with TRBD1 matching 7 bases. This CDR3 has 15 amino acids. The trim removed 0 bases at V and 10 bases at J, leaving 9 bases unmatched. Germline V gene sequence: CDR1 KGHSH, CDR2 LQKENI. The CDR3 coding sequence is TGTGCCAGCTCACCACCCGGACAGGTTATAAGAGAGCAGTTCTTC. Amino acid sequence: CASSPPGQVIREQFF.

This chain uses TRBV9 with TRBJ2-3; 11 nucleotides line up with TRBD2. The germline V gene has CDR1 SGDLS and CDR2 YYNGEE. Trimming removed 3 bases from V and 2 bases from J; junction bases left unmatched: 11. The CDR3 sequence is 18 residues long. The CDR3: CASSELAGDLTHTDTQYF. For the CDR3, the DNA is TGTGCCAGCAGCGAACTAGCGGGGGACCTAACTCACACAGATACGCAGTATTTT.

The rearrangement uses TRBV7-8 and TRBJ2-7; TRBD1 agrees at 9 bases. This CDR3 comprises 17 residues. Germline V gene lookup returns CDR1 SGHVS and CDR2 FQNEAQ. V dropped 5 bases and J dropped 4; count of bases not matched to a gene: 15. The CDR3: CASSPEGTGILYYEQYV. The CDR3 DNA sequence: TGTGCCAGCAGCCCTGAGGGGACAGGGATTCTGTATTACGAGCAGTACGTC.

This clonotype occurred a few times. The chain recombines TRBV5-1 with TRBJ1-1, with a tentative D call TRBD1 (5 bases). Trimming removed 4 bases from V and 3 bases from J, with 22 bases in between. The CDR3 length is 17 residues. Per germline, CDR1 SGHRS and CDR2 YFSETQ. CDR3 sequence reads: CASSRTMGTTRDTEAFF. The CDR3 DNA sequence: TGCGCCAGCAGCCGGACAATGGGCACAACAAGGGACACTGAAGCTTTCTTT.

This clonotype occurred many times. A read error may account for a junction end that differs from germline. The genes are TRBV5-1 and TRBJ2-3, with TRBD1 matching over 7 bases. CDR1 SGHRS and CDR2 YFSETQ come from the germline V gene. The CDR3 runs to 14 residues. The CDR3 bases are TGTGCCAGCAGCTCCCGACAGGGTGGAGATACGCAGTATTTT. Its protein is CASSSRQGGDTQYF.

This clonotype was seen repeatedly, ten times or more. The V gene is TRBV5-1, the J gene TRBJ1-1; TRBD1 is a possible D gene (5 bases). Trimming took 6 bases from V and 1 from J, leaving 16 bases between them. The V gene's germline CDR1 is SGHRS and CDR2 YFSETQ. The CDR3 has 15 amino acids. For the CDR3, the DNA is TGCGCCAGCAAGAGCTCGGCAGGGCAGAACACTGAAGCTTTCTTT. It specifies CASKSSAGQNTEAFF.

The chain is built from TRBV20-1 and TRBJ2-7, with no clear D. Germline assignment: CDR1 DFQATT and CDR2 SNEGSKA (reference sequence). CDR3 length: 12 residues. V dropped 0 bases and J dropped 6 bases, with 9 bases sitting between them. The CDR3 region has the DNA TGCAGTGCTAGAGATCGGGCGACCGAGCAGTACTTC. This sequence encodes CSARDRATEQYF.

This clonotype was counted at least ten times. This chain links TRBV12-3 or TRBV12-4 with TRBJ2-4, with D tentatively TRBD1 or TRBD2 (5 bases each). V shed 3 bases and J shed 7 bases, with 19 bases lying between them. The CDR3 spans 16 residues. CDR3 sequence reads: CASSFSLPGHGNIQYF. In DNA, the CDR3 is TGTGCCAGCAGTTTCTCCCTCCCGGGGCACGGGAACATTCAGTACTTC.

The chain links TRBV7-9 to TRBJ2-6; 8 bases are a match to TRBD1. Trimming removed 4 bases from V and 2 bases from J; junction bases left unmatched: 4. Germline V gene sequence: CDR1 SEHNR, CDR2 FQNEAQ (reference sequence). CDR3 size: 16 residues. The CDR3, as DNA: TGTGCCAGCAGCTCGACAGGGGACCCTGGGGCCAACGTCCTGACTTTC. Its translation is CASSSTGDPGANVLTF.

The DNA for the CDR3 is TGTGCCAGCAGCTTCGCCCCCGGGGAGCTGTTTTTT. The encoded protein is CASSFAPGELFF. V usage is TRBV7-6 and J usage is TRBJ2-2; D uncertain. Germline CDR1 reads SGHVS; CDR2 reads FNYEAQ. The CDR3 has 12 amino acids. Trimming took off 3 bases at V and 6 bases at J, with 5 bases between the two ends.

This clonotype has at least ten counts. CDR3: CASSESGRGRETQYF. The CDR3 bases are TGCGCCAGCAGTGAGTCTGGTCGGGGCCGGGAGACCCAGTACTTC. The chain combines TRBV10-2 with TRBJ2-5; TRBD1 or TRBD2 may be the D gene (5 bases each). Trimming cost V 0 bases and J 5 bases, with 13 bases left between them. This CDR3 has 15 amino acids. Germline CDR1 is WSHSY and CDR2 is SAAADI.

Only a few counts were recorded for this clonotype. The J gene is TRBJ2-7, the V gene TRBV2; D may correspond to TRBD1 or TRBD2 (6 bases each). CDR1 is SNHLY and CDR2 is FYNNEI in the germline V gene. With 5 bases removed from V and 2 bases from J, the gap between germline ends came to 13 bases. This CDR3 has 14 amino acids. The CDR3 sequence: CASSIGGPPYEQYV. CDR3 in DNA: TGTGCCAGCAGTATAGGGGGGCCTCCCTACGAGCAGTACGTC.

This clonotype has ten or more counts. V usage is TRBV28 and J usage is TRBJ2-3, with TRBD2 matching 11 bases. Germline lookup yields CDR1 MDHEN and CDR2 SYDVKM. J lost 5 bases, V lost 6 bases, and 7 bases had no gene match. This CDR3 comprises 15 residues. The CDR3 region has the DNA TGTGCCAGCAGCACTAGCGGGGGCGAGGTAGATACGCAGTATTTT. Residues: CASSTSGGEVDTQYF.

The chain has TRBV11-2 and TRBJ2-1, with 10 positions matching TRBD2. After removal of 2 bases from V and 10 bases from J, the junction contained 11 bases not matched to a gene. This CDR3 spans 16 amino acids. The germline gives CDR1 SGHAT, CDR2 FQNNGV. CDR3 coding DNA: TGTGCCAGCAGCTTAAGGGCGGCTAGCGGGGGCCCCGAGCAGTTCTTC. Translated, it gives CASSLRAASGGPEQFF.

J is TRBJ1-2 and V is TRBV21-1. TRBV21-1 is recorded as a pseudogene. This CDR3 is built from 15 residues. The CDR3 region is CASSAPRGPSYGYTF. CDR3 in DNA: TGTGCCAGCAGCGCCCCTCGGGGCCCAAGCTATGGCTACACCTTC.

The chain recombines TRBV20-1 with TRBJ2-7, with D perhaps assigned TRBD1 or TRBD2 (6 bases each). Per the germline V gene, CDR1 is DFQATT and CDR2 is SNEGSKA (reference sequence). Trimming took off 0 bases at V and 2 bases at J, with 14 bases between the two ends. The CDR3 is 15 residues long. For the CDR3, the DNA is TGCAGTGCTAGAGAACGGGGCGGGGACACCTACGAGCAGTACTTC. This codes for CSARERGGDTYEQYF.

The V gene is TRBV12-3 or TRBV12-4, the J gene TRBJ1-5, with TRBD1 matching 7 bases. The CDR3 extends over 15 amino acids. V was clipped by 5 bases and J by 6 bases; unmatched bases: 10. CDR3: CASSPSDRVGQPQHF. Here the CDR3 DNA reads TGTGCCAGCAGTCCCTCAGACAGGGTGGGTCAGCCCCAGCATTTT.

This clonotype was recorded once. The gene calls are TRBV20-1 and TRBJ1-3; 8 nucleotides agree with TRBD1. The CDR3 totals 13 residues. The germline gives CDR1 DFQATT, CDR2 SNEGSKA (reference sequence). The ends lost 5 bases at V and 2 bases at J; junction bases unmatched: 2. CDR3 coding DNA: TGCAGTGCTCTGACAGGGGCTGGAAACACCATATATTTT. It yields the protein CSALTGAGNTIYF.

The chain couples TRBV2 to TRBJ2-7; TRBD1 matches 7 bases. Germline V gives CDR1 SNHLY, CDR2 FYNNEI. V was pared by 10 bases and J by 0 bases, with 6 bases of the junction left unmatched. This CDR3 is 13 amino acids long. CDR3 coding DNA: TGTGCCAACAGACAGGGACACTCCTACGAGCAGTACTTC. Its protein is CANRQGHSYEQYF.

Only a few counts were recorded for this clonotype. This chain uses TRBV29-1 with TRBJ2-5, with D tentatively TRBD2 (7 bases). The CDR3 consists of 14 residues. The germline CDR1 and CDR2 sequences are SQVTM and ANQGSEA. Trimming pared 4 bases from V and 7 bases from J, leaving 19 bases between. CDR3 nucleotides: TGCAGCGTTGTGCGGGGGCTTGAATGGTCGACCCAGTACTTC. Its protein product is CSVVRGLEWSTQYF.

This clonotype was seen only a few times. The chain joins TRBV12-3 or TRBV12-4 to TRBJ2-7; 11 positions match TRBD1. This CDR3 is built from 16 residues. V lost 5 bases, J lost 4 bases, and 10 bases stayed unmatched. The CDR3: CASSTTSGQGVYEQYF. In nucleotides, the CDR3 is TGTGCCAGCAGTACCACTTCGGGACAGGGGGTTTACGAGCAGTACTTC.

This clonotype was counted many times. The V call is TRBV20-1, the J call TRBJ2-7; no firm D call. V dropped 6 bases and J dropped 10 bases, with 22 bases sitting between them. This CDR3 has 13 amino acids. Germline lookup yields CDR1 DFQATT and CDR2 SNEGSKA (reference sequence). The CDR3 region is CSANDPIYLGQYF. In nucleotides, the CDR3 is TGCAGTGCCAACGACCCGATCTACCTAGGCCAGTACTTC.